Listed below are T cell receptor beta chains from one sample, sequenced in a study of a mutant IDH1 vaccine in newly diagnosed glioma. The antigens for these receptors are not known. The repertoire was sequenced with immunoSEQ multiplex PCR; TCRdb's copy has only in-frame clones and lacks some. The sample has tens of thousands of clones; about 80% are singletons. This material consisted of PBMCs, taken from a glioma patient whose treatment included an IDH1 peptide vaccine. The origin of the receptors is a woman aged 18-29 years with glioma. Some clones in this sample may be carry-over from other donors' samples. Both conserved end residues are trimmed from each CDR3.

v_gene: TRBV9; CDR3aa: ASSVRVSTDTQY
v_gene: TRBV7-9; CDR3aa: ASSPAAGTQY
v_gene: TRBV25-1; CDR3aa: ASSAAGVYEQY
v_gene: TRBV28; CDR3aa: ASTGGAGAADTQY
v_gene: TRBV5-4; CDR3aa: ASSLDRGGGNTIY
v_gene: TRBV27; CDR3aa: ASRGGQVGEQF
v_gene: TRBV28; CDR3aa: ASSLGGYSNQPQH
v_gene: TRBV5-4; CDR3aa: ASGTGRGEAF
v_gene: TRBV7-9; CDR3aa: ASSSQGRVQAF
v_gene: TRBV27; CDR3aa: ASRLGTGAEAF
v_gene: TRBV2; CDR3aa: ASSEPIPREWGQETQY
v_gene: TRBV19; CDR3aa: ASRGVGNQPQH
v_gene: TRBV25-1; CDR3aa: ASSGGAGFSQPQH
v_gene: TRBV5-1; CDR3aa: ASSFGDRSKNIQY
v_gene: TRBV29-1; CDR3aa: SVNRGNTEAF
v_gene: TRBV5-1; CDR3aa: ASSLRDSGVTGELF
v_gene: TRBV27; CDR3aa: ASSYRDGTYEQY
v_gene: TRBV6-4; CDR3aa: ASSDSGGSPDTQY
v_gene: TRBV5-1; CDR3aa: ASSLAGVFTDTQY
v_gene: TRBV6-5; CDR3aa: ASSLAPGGHEQY
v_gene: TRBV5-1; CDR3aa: ASSLDTGGADTQY
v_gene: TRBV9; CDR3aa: ASSVSVVNTEAF
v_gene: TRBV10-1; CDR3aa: ARDTSGSSYEQY
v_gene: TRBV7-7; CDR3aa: ASSLGLAGGAYEQY
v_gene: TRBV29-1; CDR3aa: SVEEKGGNGYEQY
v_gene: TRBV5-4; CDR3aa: ASSLLGELF
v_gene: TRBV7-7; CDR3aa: ASSEGGRTYNEQF
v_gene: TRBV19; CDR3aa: ASRTYGQGLADTQY
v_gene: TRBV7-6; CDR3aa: ASSFQGYEQY
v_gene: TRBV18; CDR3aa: ASSPTGRRLYGYT
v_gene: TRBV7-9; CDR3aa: ASSLGSLVETQY
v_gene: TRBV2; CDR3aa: ASSRDRVGSNQPQH
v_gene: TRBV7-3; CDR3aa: ARYPGRSTDTQY
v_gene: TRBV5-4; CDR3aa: ASSLGHSGNTIY
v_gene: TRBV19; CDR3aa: ASRRTYPKKLF
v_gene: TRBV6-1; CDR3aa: ASSERVGWGGEY
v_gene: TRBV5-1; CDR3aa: ASSLEGGAVGYT
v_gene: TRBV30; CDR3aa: AWRGQLYGYT
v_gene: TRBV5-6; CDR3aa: ASSTSYEQY
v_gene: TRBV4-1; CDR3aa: ASSQERATYNEQF
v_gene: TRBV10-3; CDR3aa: AISPGLGQGGYGYT
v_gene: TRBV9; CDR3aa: ASSVGGRSLEQY
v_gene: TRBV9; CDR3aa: ASSVDTGLNSPLH
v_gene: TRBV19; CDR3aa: ASSSGTGSNQPQH
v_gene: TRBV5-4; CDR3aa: ASSLVAGEETQY
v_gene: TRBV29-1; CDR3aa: SVVVGNGYT
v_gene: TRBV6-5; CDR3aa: ASSYSTSIEETQY
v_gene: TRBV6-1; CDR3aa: ASSEVVASYEQY
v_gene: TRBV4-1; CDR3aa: ASSHRRLTNTEAF
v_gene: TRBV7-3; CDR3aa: ASSPTGQSLLT
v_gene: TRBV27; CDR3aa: ASSVREGNSPLH
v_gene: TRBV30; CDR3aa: AWSEVAASTDTQY
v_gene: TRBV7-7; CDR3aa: ASSAEGHNEQF
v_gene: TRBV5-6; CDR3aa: ASSLRGAPYEQY
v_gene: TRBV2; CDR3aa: ASKRLAGAADTQY
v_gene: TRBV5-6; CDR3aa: ATQEWGLNEKLF
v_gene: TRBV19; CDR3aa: ATQQGTFYGYT
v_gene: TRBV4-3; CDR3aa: ASSHASANTGELF
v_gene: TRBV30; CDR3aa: AWSVRSNEKLF
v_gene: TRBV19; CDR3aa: ASSPRDSSPDTQY